The T cell receptor beta chain described here comes from a study of blood T cell repertoires in COVID-19. Study as a whole: The United States, Italy and Spain supplied acute and convalescent COVID-19 samples. Nucleic acid was either cDNA or gDNA, and it came from T cells, B-cell-depleted T cells, or PBMCs.

Per the authors' pipeline: How many nucleated cells were present was estimated from reference gene primer amplification. Only in-frame clones appear in the TCRdb table, and some are missing; sequencing was by immunoSEQ multiplex PCR. That table furnishes V, J and clone size, whereas the DNA furnished D and trimming. This table holds around 60,000 clones, 74% found once. V lost 2 bases and J 5 bases, leaving 15 bases between the germline ends. CDR1 is MNHEY, CDR2 SMNVEV, per germline (reference sequence). The CDR3 runs to 15 residues. The sequencing sample was made of peripheral blood. This clonotype was sampled from a woman of 80 years or more with acute or convalescent COVID-19. V and J are TRBV27 and TRBJ1-1; D uncertain. CDR3 sequence (DNA): TGTGCCAGCAGTTTAGACGTGGGAGGTAGGACTGAAGCTTTCTTT. Residues: CASSLDVGGRTEAFF.